A selection of T cell receptor beta chains follows, all from one sample in a study of blood T cells in healthy people across ages. TCRdb re-called the 5' RACE reads through MiXCR, storing one row per CDR3 protein. The top ten hold roughly 8% of the sample, which has about 1.7 million distinct CDR3 sequences, roughly 28% seen once. Material for sequencing was blood. All receptors derive from a young woman in good health. Both conserved end residues are part of each CDR3. D genes are given only for firm matches. Where a row states a size, it is once, few, many or the class of an expanded clone; other rows omit it.

size: NA; J: TRBJ1-4; D: TRBD1; V: TRBV7-2; DNA: TGTGCCAGCAGCCCTGCGTTCGGGACAGACAATGAAAAACTGTTTTTT; CDR3: CASSPAFGTDNEKLFF
size: NA; J: TRBJ2-2; D: TRBD2; V: TRBV7-9; DNA: TGTGCCAGCAGTTTATTTCCTTCCCTTAGCGGGGCGAACACCGGGGAGCTGTTTTTT; CDR3: CASSLFPSLSGANTGELFF
size: NA; J: TRBJ2-1; D: NA; V: TRBV7-6; DNA: TGTGCCAGCAGCTCTGGACGGACCGATGCCTACAATGAGCAGTTCTTC; CDR3: CASSSGRTDAYNEQFF
size: many; J: TRBJ2-5; D: NA; V: TRBV6-5; DNA: TGTGCCAGCAGTTACTCGAGGGGGGAGACCCAGTACTTC; CDR3: CASSYSRGETQYF
size: many; J: TRBJ1-4; D: NA; V: TRBV20-1; DNA: TGCAGTGCTGAAGGACAGACTATACCGGCAACTAATGAAAAACTGTTTTTT; CDR3: CSAEGQTIPATNEKLFF
size: many; J: TRBJ2-7; D: NA; V: TRBV20-1; DNA: TGCAGTGCTACCCCCGGACGATGGGACGGGACCTACGAGCAGTACTTC; CDR3: CSATPGRWDGTYEQYF
size: few; J: TRBJ2-6; D: NA; V: TRBV12-3/TRBV12-4; DNA: TGTGCCAACTCAAATAGTGGGGCCAACGTCCTGACTTTC; CDR3: CANSNSGANVLTF
size: few; J: TRBJ1-5; D: TRBD1; V: TRBV20-1; DNA: TGCAGTGCTAGGCCCCGACAGGGGACGAGGCCGCCCCAGCATTTT; CDR3: CSARPRQGTRPPQHF
size: NA; J: TRBJ1-2; D: NA; V: TRBV12-3/TRBV12-4; DNA: TGTGCCAGCAGTTGCAACCAGTATAACTATGGCTACACCTTC; CDR3: CASSCNQYNYGYTF
size: NA; J: TRBJ2-3; D: NA; V: TRBV28; DNA: TGTGCCATCAGCGCCCACGGGTATGGGTCAGATACGCAGTATTTT; CDR3: CAISAHGYGSDTQYF
size: many; J: TRBJ2-7; D: NA; V: TRBV20-1; DNA: TGCAGTGCTAACCCTGGGGGGACTGGCGAGCAGTACTTC; CDR3: CSANPGGTGEQYF
size: NA; J: TRBJ2-7; D: NA; V: TRBV27; DNA: TGTGCCAGCAGTTTATCGGACACCAACGAGCAGTACTTC; CDR3: CASSLSDTNEQYF
size: NA; J: TRBJ2-1; D: NA; V: TRBV15; DNA: TGTGCCACCAGCAGAGATCCGACGGGGAATGAGCAGTTCTTC; CDR3: CATSRDPTGNEQFF
size: NA; J: TRBJ2-1; D: TRBD2; V: TRBV20-1; DNA: TGCAGTGCGACACCCGGGACTAGCGGTGGCAATGAGCAGTTCTTC; CDR3: CSATPGTSGGNEQFF
size: few; J: TRBJ1-4; D: TRBD1; V: TRBV3-1; DNA: TGTGCCAGCAGCCAAGGGGTCCGACAGGGGACGGAAAAACTGTTTTTT; CDR3: CASSQGVRQGTEKLFF
size: NA; J: TRBJ2-1; D: TRBD1; V: TRBV3-1; DNA: TGTGCCAGCAGCAGACTGGCGGGACAGGGTAACAATGAGCAGTTCTTC; CDR3: CASSRLAGQGNNEQFF
size: many; J: TRBJ2-5; D: TRBD2; V: TRBV28; DNA: TGTGCCAGCAGTTTATTAGGGAGGGAAAAGGAGACCCAGTACTTC; CDR3: CASSLLGREKETQYF
size: few; J: TRBJ1-1; D: NA; V: TRBV6-5; DNA: TGTGCCAGCAGCCCTGCCGGCGGGGGAGGAACTGAAGCTTTCTTT; CDR3: CASSPAGGGGTEAFF
size: NA; J: TRBJ2-1; D: NA; V: TRBV28; DNA: TGTGCCAGCACCTCCACCGGGTCGGGGAGGAATGAGCAGTTCTTC; CDR3: CASTSTGSGRNEQFF
size: few; J: TRBJ2-3; D: TRBD2; V: TRBV5-1; DNA: TGCGCCAGCAGCTCTGGGAGGGCAAACACAGATACGCAGTATTTT; CDR3: CASSSGRANTDTQYF
size: NA; J: TRBJ2-2; D: NA; V: TRBV14; DNA: TGTGCCAGCAGCCAAGATTTGGCAGGACCTAACACCGGGGAGCTGTTTTTT; CDR3: CASSQDLAGPNTGELFF
size: NA; J: TRBJ2-5; D: TRBD2; V: TRBV27; DNA: TGTGCCAGCAGTTTACTCCTAGCGGGAGCGGAGACCCAGTACTTC; CDR3: CASSLLLAGAETQYF
size: few; J: TRBJ2-7; D: NA; V: TRBV20-1; DNA: TGCAGTGCTAGGGTTGCGGGCCGAACCCACGAGCAGTACTTC; CDR3: CSARVAGRTHEQYF
size: many; J: TRBJ2-1; D: NA; V: TRBV29-1; DNA: TGCAGCGTTGGTAGAACGGTTGGAGGTGAGCAGTTCTTC; CDR3: CSVGRTVGGEQFF
size: few; J: TRBJ2-1; D: NA; V: TRBV7-8; DNA: TGTGCCAGCAGCTTAGCGGGGCAGGGGGGGTCGAATGAGCAGTTCTTC; CDR3: CASSLAGQGGSNEQFF
size: NA; J: TRBJ1-1; D: NA; V: TRBV27; DNA: TGTGCCAGCAGTTTACTCGACAGCATGAACACTGAAGCTTTCTTT; CDR3: CASSLLDSMNTEAFF
size: few; J: TRBJ2-7; D: NA; V: TRBV7-9; DNA: TGTGCCGGCAGCTTAGTGGGGTACGAGCAGTACTTC; CDR3: CAGSLVGYEQYF
size: NA; J: TRBJ1-5; D: NA; V: TRBV6-5; DNA: TGTGCCGGCAGTTCCCTTGTCAATCAGCCTCAGCATTTT; CDR3: CAGSSLVNQPQHF
size: few; J: TRBJ1-4; D: TRBD1; V: TRBV15; DNA: TGTGCCACCATGAGACAGGGTGGTGAAAAACTGTTTTTT; CDR3: CATMRQGGEKLFF
size: NA; J: TRBJ1-1; D: NA; V: TRBV20-1; DNA: TGCAGTGCTAGAGGAGGTCGGGCCGAAGCTTTCTTT; CDR3: CSARGGRAEAFF
size: few; J: TRBJ1-5; D: NA; V: TRBV29-1; DNA: TGCAGCGTGACAGTAGGCAATCAGCCCCAGCATTTT; CDR3: CSVTVGNQPQHF
size: NA; J: TRBJ2-5; D: NA; V: TRBV11-2; DNA: TGTGCCAGCAGCTTATACCCCGAACAGGAGAAAGAGACCCAGTACTTC; CDR3: CASSLYPEQEKETQYF
size: NA; J: TRBJ2-5; D: TRBD2; V: TRBV6-6; DNA: TGTGCCAGCAGTTCACAATATGGCGGGGGGGAGACCCAGTACTTC; CDR3: CASSSQYGGGETQYF
size: NA; J: TRBJ2-7; D: NA; V: TRBV28; DNA: TGTGCCAGCAGTCCGGGAGTTTCCTACGAGCGGTACTTC; CDR3: CASSPGVSYERYF
size: NA; J: TRBJ2-2; D: NA; V: TRBV24-1; DNA: TGTGCCACCAGTTCCTCATTGAACACCGGGGAGCTGTTTTTT; CDR3: CATSSSLNTGELFF
size: many; J: TRBJ2-5; D: NA; V: TRBV3-1; DNA: TGTGCCAGCAGCAACGGAAGTAGCATGAAGACCCAGTACTTC; CDR3: CASSNGSSMKTQYF
size: many; J: TRBJ2-7; D: NA; V: TRBV27; DNA: TGCGCCAGCAGCCTGATGGCTTCCTACGAGCAGTACTTC; CDR3: CASSLMASYEQYF
size: NA; J: TRBJ2-5; D: NA; V: TRBV4-1; DNA: TGCGCCAGCGGCAAGGGGTTCCAAGAGACCCAGTACTTC; CDR3: CASGKGFQETQYF
size: NA; J: TRBJ2-5; D: NA; V: TRBV5-8; DNA: TGTGCCAGCAGCAGGGGCCGATCGGGAGAGACCCAGTACTTC; CDR3: CASSRGRSGETQYF
size: many; J: TRBJ2-1; D: TRBD2; V: TRBV20-1; DNA: TGCAGTGCTCCCTTGGGCGGGGGAGACTACAATGAGCAGTTCTTC; CDR3: CSAPLGGGDYNEQFF
size: NA; J: TRBJ2-7; D: NA; V: TRBV20-1; DNA: TGCAGTGCTAGGCCGGGTCAGGTGGCTTACGAGCAGTACTTC; CDR3: CSARPGQVAYEQYF
size: few; J: TRBJ2-1; D: TRBD2; V: TRBV4-1; DNA: TGCGCCAGCAGCCAGACGGAGAGCGGGGGCTACAATGAGCAGTTCTTC; CDR3: CASSQTESGGYNEQFF
size: NA; J: TRBJ2-1; D: NA; V: TRBV20-1; DNA: TGCAGTGCTACCTCGCGGAGGACCTACAATGAGCAGTTCTTC; CDR3: CSATSRRTYNEQFF
size: NA; J: TRBJ1-5; D: NA; V: TRBV12-3/TRBV12-4; DNA: TGTGCCAGCAGTTTTTCGAGGGGAAAGCCCCAGCATTTT; CDR3: CASSFSRGKPQHF
size: few; J: TRBJ2-2; D: NA; V: TRBV5-1; DNA: TGCGCCAGCAGCTTTGACAGGAGGAACACCGGGGAGCTGTTTTTT; CDR3: CASSFDRRNTGELFF
size: many; J: TRBJ2-7; D: TRBD1; V: TRBV6-1; DNA: TGTGCCAGCAGTCCCGGGACAGGGATCGAGCAGTACTTC; CDR3: CASSPGTGIEQYF